The following is a T cell receptor beta chain sequence with its context. Its antigen target is currently unknown. No per-base quality is available; no much larger clone lies one base away. The data were taken from a study of technical replicates of blood from a few donors (dated by TCRdb to 2016 to 2017). Relative to germline, V is 1 base shorter and J is 5 bases shorter, with 14 bases between their ends. CDR1 and CDR2, per the germline V gene, are SGHNT and YENEEA. From the cysteine through the phenylalanine, the CDR3 covers 15 amino acids. Here the CDR3 DNA is all that survives: 45 bases in frame from base 1. The protocol used for the library was the immunoSEQ multiplex PCR assay. Imported from immuneACCESS, the table was reduced by TCRdb to in-frame sequences with V and J called. These copies leave out some clones; in studies compared against another copy, an unresolved V gene accounts for under half, and the cause of the remainder is not known. For this sample there are 75,000 to 100,000 clones; approximately 94% appear just once. The leading ten clones occupy less than 0.3% of the sample.

The sample comprised T cells isolated from PBMCs. The chain is encoded by TRBV11-3 joined to TRBJ2-5; TRBD1 is a weak D gene call, 5 bases matching. The TCR originated in a human donor in good health. CDR3 loop: CASSLVELTVETQYF. The bases read TGTGCCAGCAGCTTAGTAGAGTTGACAGTCGAGACCCAGTACTTC. Joined to the reference TRBV11-3 and TRBJ2-5 proteins, this CDR3 gives the full variable domain: EAGVVQSPRYKIIEKKQPVAFWCNPISGHNTLYWYLQNLGQGPELLIRYENEEAVDDSQLPKDRFSAERLKGVDSTLKIQPAELGDSAVYLCASSLVELTVETQYFGPGTRLLVL.